The clone carrying this TCR beta chain was detected ten times or more. Its matching antigen is unknown. The source of the sample is a study of early T cells in non-severe SARS-CoV-2 infection. Study information: Investigators sequenced bulk RNA drawn from unsorted whole blood, and chains remained unpaired. Broader study findings: Clonotype matching in VDJdb favored anti-spike CD8 responses and did not capture private and CD4 specificities.

Unique molecular identifiers were affixed to single, distinct cDNA molecules. Using its own MiXCR run on the 5' RACE reads, TCRdb lists one record per CDR3 protein. The profile shows approximately 30,000 distinct CDR3 sequences, 4% to 5% of them singletons. CDR3 length: 14 amino acids. V gave up 7 bases and J gave up 1 base, with 13 bases separating them. Germline V lookup: CDR1 MDHEN, CDR2 SYDVKM. The chain joins TRBV28 to TRBJ1-1, with D perhaps TRBD1 (5 bases). Sequencing was done on a sample of whole blood. This receptor was obtained from an adult who was a healthcare worker with PCR-confirmed SARS-CoV-2 infection or an uninfected control (not recorded which). CDR3 nucleotide sequence: TGTGCCAGCACCGCCGGAGGGGCGAACACTGAAGCTTTCTTT. Translating it yields CASTAGGANTEAFF.